This TCR beta chain was recorded in a study of T cells in localized non-small cell lung cancer. Study-level results: Appearances in adjacent lung were noted for a median roughly 50 of the top 100 tumor clones.

In regard to this clone: The antigen is not known.

Data came from immunoSEQ multiplex PCR; TCRdb stores just in-frame clones and leaves some out. Counted here are 35,000 or so clones, around 90% occurring once; the ten biggest clones make up approximately 7.2%. Material: peripheral blood, obtained before any cancer treatment. The sequence came from a woman aged 35 to 69 with stage I lung adenocarcinoma.

The CDR3 here is CASSLGSWSSYEQYF. DNA of the CDR3: TGTGCCAGCAGCTTAGGTTCGTGGAGCTCCTACGAGCAGTACTTC. The chain has TRBV7-9 and TRBJ2-7; no definite D call. The CDR3 consists of 15 residues. Per germline, CDR1 SEHNR and CDR2 FQNEAQ (reference sequence). V was clipped by 1 base and J by 0 bases, with 10 bases between them.